Listed below are T cell receptor beta chains from one sample, sequenced in a study of PD-1 blockade in classical Hodgkin lymphoma. This table comes from immunoSEQ multiplex PCR, and its TCRdb copy is limited to in-frame clones, with some not included. The sample lists about 58,000 clones, 75% to 95% occurring once. The specimen comprised peripheral blood mononuclear cells (PBMCs), sampled before the second cycle of nivolumab. The receptors derive from a human donor with classical Hodgkin lymphoma. Each CDR3 is given with its conserved first and last residue. The D gene is left open where the match is weak. Rows may omit the clone size; those that give it use once, few, many or a size class.

j_call v_call clone_size d_call cdr3_nt cdr3_aa
TRBJ2-6 TRBV5-5 . . TGTGCCAGCAGCCCCCCGGTCAGGGGGGAGTCTGGGGCCAACGTCCTGACTTTC CASSPPVRGESGANVLTF
TRBJ2-3 TRBV5-1 . TRBD2 TGCGCCAGCATCCCCCTAGCGGGGGCCACAGATACGCAGTATTTT CASIPLAGATDTQYF
TRBJ2-3 TRBV6-4 . . TGTGCCAGCAGGCAATCTTCCGCTCTCACAGATACGCAGTATTTT CASRQSSALTDTQYF
TRBJ2-7 TRBV27 . TRBD1 TGTGCCAGCAGTTTGGGGACAGGGGGCATCGAGCAGTACTTC CASSLGTGGIEQYF
TRBJ2-1 TRBV6-6 . TRBD1 TGTGCCAGCAGCCACCAGGACAGGGACTACAATGAGCAGTTCTTC CASSHQDRDYNEQFF
TRBJ2-3 TRBV5-6 . . TGTGCCAGCAGCGTTTATAAGGCAGATACGCAGTATTTT CASSVYKADTQYF
TRBJ2-6 TRBV4-3 . . TGCGCCAGCAGCCAAGATCCGCAGTCTGGGGCCAACGTCCTGACTTTC CASSQDPQSGANVLTF
TRBJ2-3 TRBV14 . . TGTGCCAGCAGCCAAGCGGGGGGCCGGTGGGATACGCAGTATTTT CASSQAGGRWDTQYF
TRBJ1-4 TRBV4-1 few TRBD1 TGCGCCAGCAGCATGGACAGGGAGGGCCCTAATGAAAAACTGTTTTTT CASSMDREGPNEKLFF
TRBJ1-6 TRBV9 once . TGTGCCAGCAGCGTAGAGGGAGCTAGGAATTCACCCCTCCACTTT CASSVEGARNSPLHF
TRBJ1-1 TRBV19 . . TGTGCCAGTAGTCCACTGGACAGCGGCACTGAAGCTTTCTTT CASSPLDSGTEAFF
TRBJ1-1 TRBV7-2 . . TGTGCCAGCAGCTTAGGTCCCCAGGGGAACACTGAAGCTTTCTTT CASSLGPQGNTEAFF
TRBJ2-1 TRBV10-3 once . TGTGCCATCACTAGTCAAGACGGGAGCTCCTACAATGAGCAGTTCTTC CAITSQDGSSYNEQFF
TRBJ2-7 TRBV2 . TRBD1 TGTGCCAGCAGTGGGGACAGGGGGAACGAGCAGTACTTC CASSGDRGNEQYF
TRBJ1-1 TRBV28 . . TGTGCCAGCAGAGAGGGCAGGCCTCTATTCATGAACACTGAAGCTTTCTTT CASREGRPLFMNTEAFF
TRBJ2-6 TRBV2 . TRBD1 TGTGCCAGCAGTCTGGACAGGGGGAGAAAAACTTTC CASSLDRGRKTF
TRBJ2-7 TRBV13 few . TGTGCCAGCAGCCCTAGGGCAGACCAATACGAGCAGTACTTC CASSPRADQYEQYF
TRBJ2-2 TRBV5-4 . . TGTGCCAGCAGCCATCGCACCGGGGAGCTGTTTTTT CASSHRTGELFF
TRBJ2-1 TRBV11-2 . . TGTGCCAGCAGCTTACTGGGTTTTAACAATGAGCAGTTCTTC CASSLLGFNNEQFF
TRBJ2-3 TRBV12-5 . TRBD2 TGTGCTAGTGGTTTGGTACTCGCGGGAGGCACAGATACGCAGTATTTT CASGLVLAGGTDTQYF
TRBJ2-5 TRBV2 . TRBD2 TGTGCCAGCAGCCAAAGCGGGAGGGACCAAGAGACCCAGTACTTC CASSQSGRDQETQYF
TRBJ2-7 TRBV13 . TRBD2 TGTGCCAGCAGCCTAGAAGGCGGGGGGCCCCCCGAGCAGTACTTC CASSLEGGGPPEQYF
TRBJ1-1 TRBV5-4 . TRBD1 TGTGCCAGCAGCGCGGGACAGGGAATGAACACTGAAGCTTTCTTT CASSAGQGMNTEAFF
TRBJ1-1 TRBV27 once TRBD1 TGTGCCAGCAGCCCAATTACGACAGGGAGGGGGCTGAACACTGAAGCTTTCTTT CASSPITTGRGLNTEAFF
TRBJ1-6 TRBV4-3 . . TGCGCCAGCAGCCAAGATTTTGGCGGATTGGGTTCACCCCTCCACTTT CASSQDFGGLGSPLHF
TRBJ2-5 TRBV30 once . TGTGCCTGGAGTGTACTGACAGGCCCGCCGGAGACCCAGTACTTC CAWSVLTGPPETQYF
TRBJ1-2 TRBV6-6 . . TGTGCCAGCAGACCGGGGCCTAACTATGGCTACACCTTC CASRPGPNYGYTF
TRBJ2-4 TRBV6-1 once . TGTGCCAGCAGTGTCCCCAGTGAGGCAAAAAACATTCAGTACTTC CASSVPSEAKNIQYF
TRBJ2-7 TRBV28 . TRBD2 TGTGCCAGCAGTTTGGTGACTAGCGGGGGGCGCGAGCAGTACTTC CASSLVTSGGREQYF
TRBJ2-5 TRBV5-4 . TRBD2 TGTGCCAGCAGCTTAGGGGCTAGCGGGAGGTTTCAGTACGGAAAGCAGTACTTC CASSLGASGRFQYGKQYF
TRBJ2-7 TRBV19 . TRBD2 TGTGCCAGTAGTTCCGTCTCGGGAGGGTCTCCCTACGAGCAGTACTTC CASSSVSGGSPYEQYF